This is a list of T cell receptor beta chains from one sample in a study of blood T cell repertoires in COVID-19. Assay: immunoSEQ multiplex PCR; the TCRdb copy retains only in-frame clones and omits some. Seen here are around 250,000 clones, approximately 85% observed once, and the top ten hold 12%. What was sequenced was peripheral blood. Receptors originate from an elderly man with acute or convalescent COVID-19. Both conserved end residues are part of each CDR3. A D gene is named only where the DNA matches it firmly. Size is omitted from some rows. Given values are once, few, many or a class for expanded clones.

j_call clone_size v_call d_call cdr3_aa cdr3_nt
TRBJ1-1 NA TRBV19 NA CAIQGFTEAFF TGTGCCATTCAGGGGTTCACTGAAGCTTTCTTT
TRBJ1-5 NA TRBV6-6 NA CASRVSGANQPQHF TGTGCCAGTAGGGTTTCTGGGGCTAATCAGCCCCAGCATTTT
TRBJ2-7 NA TRBV6-5 TRBD1 CASRRGQGSDYEQYF TGTGCCAGCAGACGAGGACAGGGGTCGGACTACGAGCAGTACTTC
TRBJ1-1 NA TRBV6-5 TRBD1 CASSLKGAPEAFF TGTGCCAGCAGTCTTAAGGGGGCCCCTGAAGCTTTCTTT
TRBJ1-1 few TRBV27 NA CASSGINTEAFF TGTGCCAGCTCGGGGATTAACACTGAAGCTTTCTTT
TRBJ2-5 NA TRBV10-3 NA CATGPQETQYF TGTGCCACAGGGCCTCAAGAGACCCAGTACTTC
TRBJ1-6 NA TRBV7-2 TRBD1 CASSPLRNRGSNSPLHF TGTGCCAGCAGTCCACTGCGGAACAGGGGGTCAAATTCACCCCTCCACTTT
TRBJ1-1 NA TRBV6-1 NA CASSDRRENTEAFF TGTGCCAGCAGTGATCGCAGGGAGAACACTGAAGCTTTCTTT
TRBJ1-4 NA TRBV5-1 TRBD1 CASSFQGANEKLFF TGCGCCAGCAGCTTCCAGGGGGCTAATGAAAAACTGTTTTTT
TRBJ1-3 NA TRBV9 TRBD1 CASSAIQGAGNTIYF TGTGCCAGCAGCGCGATACAGGGGGCAGGAAACACCATATATTTT
TRBJ1-6 once TRBV27 NA CASSLSKTVDSPLHF TGTGCCAGCAGTTTATCGAAAACAGTGGATTCACCCCTCCACTTT
TRBJ1-2 NA TRBV10-3 NA CAISAQGTYGYTF TGTGCCATCAGTGCACAGGGAACTTATGGCTACACCTTC
TRBJ2-1 NA TRBV9 NA CASSVERGPSSYNEQFF TGTGCCAGCAGCGTAGAAAGGGGTCCCAGCTCCTACAATGAGCAGTTCTTC
TRBJ2-5 NA TRBV28 NA CASSFSGVQETQYF TGTGCCAGCAGTTTTTCAGGGGTACAAGAGACCCAGTACTTC
TRBJ1-5 NA TRBV28 NA CASSPTGKGNQPQHF TGTGCCAGCAGCCCAACAGGGAAGGGGAATCAGCCCCAGCATTTT
TRBJ1-1 NA TRBV4-1 NA CASSHGLEAFF TGCGCCAGCAGCCACGGACTTGAAGCTTTCTTT
TRBJ2-1 NA TRBV27 TRBD2 CASSHSLLAGNYNEQFF TGTGCCAGCAGTCACTCCTTACTAGCGGGAAACTACAATGAGCAGTTCTTC
TRBJ2-7 NA TRBV7-2 NA CASSSANPGDEQYF TGTGCCAGCAGCTCTGCGAACCCCGGGGACGAGCAGTACTTC
TRBJ2-3 NA TRBV5-8 TRBD1 CASQIGTGSTDTQYF TGTGCCAGCCAGATTGGGACAGGTAGCACAGATACGCAGTATTTT
TRBJ2-7 NA TRBV27 TRBD2 CASSFSGSYEQYF TGTGCCAGCAGTTTTAGCGGGAGCTACGAGCAGTACTTC
TRBJ1-6 NA TRBV7-9 NA CASSLNNGNSPLHF TGTGCCAGCAGCTTAAACAATGGCAATTCACCCCTCCACTTT
TRBJ2-2 once TRBV6-2/TRBV6-3 NA CASRPDREDTGELFF TGTGCCAGCAGACCTGACAGGGAGGACACCGGGGAGCTGTTTTTT
TRBJ2-1 NA TRBV29-1 TRBD2 CSVDGAGLANEQFF TGCAGCGTTGACGGAGCGGGACTGGCCAATGAGCAGTTCTTC
TRBJ1-1 NA TRBV2 NA CASTMAGGSEAFF TGTGCCAGCACCATGGCGGGGGGAAGTGAAGCTTTCTTT
TRBJ2-3 NA TRBV28 TRBD1 CASSLQGARGTDTQYF TGTGCCAGCAGTTTACAGGGGGCGCGCGGCACAGATACGCAGTATTTT
TRBJ2-2 NA TRBV5-1 NA CASTVAEPVGELFF TGCGCCAGCACTGTAGCGGAGCCTGTCGGGGAGCTGTTTTTT
TRBJ1-2 NA TRBV4-3 NA CASSLDSLQTYGYTF TGCGCCAGCAGCCTAGACTCCCTGCAAACTTATGGCTACACCTTC
TRBJ1-1 NA TRBV7-2 NA CASFVGALPNTEAFF TGTGCCAGCTTCGTCGGAGCACTCCCGAACACTGAAGCTTTCTTT
TRBJ1-1 NA TRBV5-5 NA CASTSSGTTNTEAFF TGTGCCAGCACTTCCTCCGGGACAACGAACACTGAAGCTTTCTTT
TRBJ1-6 once TRBV4-1 NA CASSQESEKFLPLHF TGCGCCAGCAGCCAAGAAAGTGAGAAATTCCTACCCCTCCACTTT
TRBJ1-2 NA TRBV5-1 TRBD1 CASSPISGQGIGYGYTF TGCGCCAGCAGCCCCATTTCAGGACAGGGGATTGGCTATGGCTACACCTTC
TRBJ1-2 NA TRBV4-3 NA CASSQDFGLTSGGYTF TGCGCCAGCAGCCAAGATTTTGGACTGACTTCTGGGGGCTACACCTTC
TRBJ2-7 NA TRBV5-1 TRBD1 CASRIGTGNYEQYF TGCGCCAGCAGGATTGGGACAGGGAACTACGAGCAGTACTTC
TRBJ2-5 once TRBV20-1 TRBD2 CSASITSGPETQYF TGCAGTGCTAGTATAACTAGCGGGCCGGAGACCCAGTACTTC